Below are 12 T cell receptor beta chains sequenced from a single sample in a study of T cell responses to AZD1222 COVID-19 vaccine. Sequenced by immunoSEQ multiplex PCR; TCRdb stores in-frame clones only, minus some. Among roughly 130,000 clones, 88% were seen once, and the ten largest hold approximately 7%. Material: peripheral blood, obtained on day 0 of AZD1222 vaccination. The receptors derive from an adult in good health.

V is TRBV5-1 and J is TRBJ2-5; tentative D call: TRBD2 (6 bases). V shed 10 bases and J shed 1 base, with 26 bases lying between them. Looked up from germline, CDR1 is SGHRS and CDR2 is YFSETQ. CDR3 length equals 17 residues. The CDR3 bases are TGCGCCCCGCCCCGGGGGAGAGGGCGGATAGCCCAAGAGACCCAGTACTTC. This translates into CAPPRGRGRIAQETQYF.

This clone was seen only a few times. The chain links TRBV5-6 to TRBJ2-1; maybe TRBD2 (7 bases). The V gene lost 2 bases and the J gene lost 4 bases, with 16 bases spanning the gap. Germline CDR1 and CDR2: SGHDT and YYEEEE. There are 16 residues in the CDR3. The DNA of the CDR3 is TGTGCCAGCAGCTTTGGGTCACGGGGGGCATACAATGAGCAGTTCTTC. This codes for CASSFGSRGAYNEQFF.

Here the CDR3 reads CASMGSSYNSPLHF. The CDR3 DNA follows: TGTGCCAGCATGGGGAGCTCCTATAATTCACCCCTCCACTTT. The chain links TRBV9 to TRBJ1-6; D not resolved. V shed 6 bases and J shed 0 bases, with 7 bases lying between them. In germline, CDR1 is SGDLS, CDR2 YYNGEE. The CDR3 runs 14 residues.

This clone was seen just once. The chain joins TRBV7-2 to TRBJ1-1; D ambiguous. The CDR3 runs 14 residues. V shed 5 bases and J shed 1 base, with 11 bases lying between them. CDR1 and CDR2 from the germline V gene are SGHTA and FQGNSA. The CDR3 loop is CASSPTNTNTEAFF. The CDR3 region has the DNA TGTGCCAGCAGCCCAACGAACACGAACACTGAAGCTTTCTTT.

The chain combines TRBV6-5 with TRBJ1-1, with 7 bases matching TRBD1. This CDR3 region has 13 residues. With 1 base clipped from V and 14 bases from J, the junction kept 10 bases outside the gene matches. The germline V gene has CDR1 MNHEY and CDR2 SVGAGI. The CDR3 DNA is TGTGCCAGCAGTTACTACCCGGACAGGCCCCGGTTCTTT. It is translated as CASSYYPDRPRFF.

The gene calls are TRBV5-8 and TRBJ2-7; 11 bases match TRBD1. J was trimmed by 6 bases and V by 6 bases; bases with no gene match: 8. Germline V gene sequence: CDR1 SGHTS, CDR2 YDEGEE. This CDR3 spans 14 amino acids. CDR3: CASNSGQGEFEQYF. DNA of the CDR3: TGTGCCAGCAACTCGGGACAGGGGGAATTCGAGCAGTACTTC.

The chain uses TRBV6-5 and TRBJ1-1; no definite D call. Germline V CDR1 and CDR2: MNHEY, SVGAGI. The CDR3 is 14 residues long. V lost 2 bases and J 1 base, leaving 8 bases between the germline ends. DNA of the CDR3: TGTGCCAGCAGTTACGGCAGAAGGAACACTGAAGCTTTCTTT. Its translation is CASSYGRRNTEAFF.

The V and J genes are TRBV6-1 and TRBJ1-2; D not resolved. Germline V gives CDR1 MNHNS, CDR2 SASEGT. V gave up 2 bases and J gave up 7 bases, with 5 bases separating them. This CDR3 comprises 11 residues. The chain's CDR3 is CASSEQVGYTF. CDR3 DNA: TGTGCCAGCAGTGAACAGGTTGGCTACACCTTC.

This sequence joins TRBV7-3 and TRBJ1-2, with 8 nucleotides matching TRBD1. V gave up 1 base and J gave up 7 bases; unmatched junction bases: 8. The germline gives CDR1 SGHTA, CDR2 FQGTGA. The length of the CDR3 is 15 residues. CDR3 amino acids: CASSLMAGGEGGYTF. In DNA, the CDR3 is TGTGCCAGCAGCTTAATGGCAGGGGGCGAGGGTGGCTACACCTTC. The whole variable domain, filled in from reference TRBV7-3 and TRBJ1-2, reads GAGVSQTPSNKVTEKGKYVELRCDPISGHTALYWYRQSLGQGPEFLIYFQGTGAADDSGLPNDRFFAVRPEGSVSTLKIQRTERGDSAVYLCASSLMAGGEGGYTFGSGTRLTVV.

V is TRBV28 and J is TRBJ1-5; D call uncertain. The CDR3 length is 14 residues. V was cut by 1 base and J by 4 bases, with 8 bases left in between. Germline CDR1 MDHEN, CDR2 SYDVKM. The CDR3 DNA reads TGTGCCAGCAGTTTATTGTATGGAAATCAGCCCCAGCATTTT. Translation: CASSLLYGNQPQHF.

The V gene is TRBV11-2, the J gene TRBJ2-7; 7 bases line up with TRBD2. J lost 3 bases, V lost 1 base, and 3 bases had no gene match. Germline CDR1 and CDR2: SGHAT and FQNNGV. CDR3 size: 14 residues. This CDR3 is CASSLAGGHYEQYF. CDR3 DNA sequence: TGTGCCAGCAGCTTAGCGGGAGGTCACTACGAGCAGTACTTC.

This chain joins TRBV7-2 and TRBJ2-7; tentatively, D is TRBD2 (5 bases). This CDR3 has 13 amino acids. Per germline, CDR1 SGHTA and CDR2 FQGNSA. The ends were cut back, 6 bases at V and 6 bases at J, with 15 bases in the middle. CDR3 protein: CASRLVSGVEQYF. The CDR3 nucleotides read TGTGCCAGCAGGCTGGTTTCCGGGGTCGAGCAGTACTTC.